The 14 T cell receptor beta chains reported below all come from one sample, sequenced in a study of cytomegalovirus exposure and HLA in healthy donors. The PCR ran on 60 Vbeta and 13 Jbeta primers. TCRdb's copy holds only in-frame clones and misses some; the assay was immunoSEQ multiplex PCR. The table has almost 200,000 clones, 70% to 80% seen once. Material for sequencing was PBMCs. These receptors all stem from a man aged 25 to 45 in good health and CMV-seronegative.

The chain recombines TRBV29-1 with TRBJ2-3; D not certain. Per germline, CDR1 SQVTM and CDR2 ANQGSEA. Between the trimmed V and J ends, which lost 7 bases and 10 bases, there was a span of 12 bases. This CDR3 comprises 10 residues. DNA for the CDR3: TGCAGCGCATACGGTTCTGCGCAGTATTTT. Amino acids: CSAYGSAQYF.

The chain joins TRBV10-3 to TRBJ1-1; TRBD1 matches 8 bases. There are 15 residues in the CDR3. Germline V gives CDR1 ENHRY, CDR2 SYGVKD. After removal of 7 bases from V and 4 bases from J, the junction contained 11 bases not matched to a gene. CDR3 DNA sequence: TGTGCCATCAATCTCGAGAACGGACAGGGCACTGAAGCTTTCTTT. Translation: CAINLENGQGTEAFF.

The J gene is TRBJ2-7, the V gene TRBV7-2; D is perhaps TRBD2 (5 bases). Trimming took 3 bases from V and 3 from J, leaving 9 bases between them. Germline lookup yields CDR1 SGHTA and CDR2 FQGNSA. CDR3 size: 13 residues. In nucleotides, the CDR3 is TGTGCCAGCAGCTTTGGAGGACTCTACGAGCAGTACTTC. Amino acids: CASSFGGLYEQYF.

V usage is TRBV13 and J usage is TRBJ2-7; tentative D call: TRBD2 (6 bases). The germline gives CDR1 PRHDT, CDR2 FYEKMQ (reference sequence). The length of the CDR3 is 17 residues. V lost 0 bases and J 1 base, leaving 16 bases between the germline ends. CDR3: CASSLGRRLALSYEQYF. The CDR3 nucleotides read TGTGCCAGCAGCTTAGGCCGGAGGCTAGCGTTATCCTACGAGCAGTACTTC. Full variable domain (rest looked up from reference TRBV13 and TRBJ2-7): AAGVIQSPRHLIKEKRETATLKCYPIPRHDTVYWYQQGPGQDPQFLISFYEKMQSDKGSIPDRFSAQQFSDYHSELNMSSLELGDSALYFCASSLGRRLALSYEQYFGPGTRLTVT.

V is TRBV9 and J is TRBJ1-4; 7 positions agree with TRBD1. This CDR3 contains 15 residues. From germline, CDR1 is SGDLS and CDR2 YYNGEE. Losses at the gene ends were 3 bases for V and 6 bases for J; bases not matched to a gene: 8. CDR3 DNA: TGTGCCAGCAGCGCCGAACAGGGGCGGGATGAAAAACTGTTTTTT. The encoded protein is CASSAEQGRDEKLFF.

This clone is a singleton in its sample. The chain is built from TRBV27 and TRBJ2-2; a possible D gene is TRBD1 (6 bases). Trimming took 5 bases from V and 4 from J, leaving 14 bases between them. This CDR3 comprises 15 residues. Germline V gene data show CDR1 as MNHEY and CDR2 as SMNVEV (reference sequence). The CDR3: CASSNTWTATGELFF. The CDR3 DNA follows: TGTGCCAGCAGTAACACCTGGACAGCCACCGGGGAGCTGTTTTTT.

This clone is judged medium-sized (0.01 to 0.1%). This sequence joins TRBV6-5 and TRBJ1-1; D is perhaps TRBD1 (5 bases). The CDR3 runs to 14 residues. Germline-derived CDR1 and CDR2 are MNHEY and SVGAGI. V was pared by 1 base and J by 6 bases, with 12 bases between. The chain's CDR3 is CASSYFQGSPEAFF. DNA of the CDR3: TGTGCCAGCAGTTACTTCCAGGGTTCACCTGAAGCTTTCTTT.

The V gene is TRBV28, the J gene TRBJ2-7; 8 nucleotides line up with TRBD2. There are 15 residues in the CDR3. The ends lost 7 bases at V and 2 bases at J; junction bases unmatched: 10. The germline V gene has CDR1 MDHEN and CDR2 SYDVKM. DNA of the CDR3: TGTGCCAGCATCCTTACGGGAGGGATCACCTACGAGCAGTACTTC. It translates to CASILTGGITYEQYF.

The chain is built from TRBV5-1 and TRBJ2-3; no definite D call. This CDR3 comprises 8 residues. Trimming took 2 bases from V and 15 from J, leaving 4 bases between them. Germline V gene sequence: CDR1 SGHRS, CDR2 YFSETQ. The CDR3 reads CASSFLYF. CDR3 sequence (DNA): TGCGCCAGCAGCTTCCTCTATTTT.

The J gene is TRBJ2-7, the V gene TRBV5-1, with 9 bases fitting TRBD1. CDR1 SGHRS and CDR2 YFSETQ come from the germline V gene. J lost 5 bases, V lost 4 bases, and 10 bases had no gene match. The length of the CDR3 is 15 residues. DNA of the CDR3: TGCGCCAGCAGCGTGGTTGGGGACAGGGTCGACGAGCAGTACTTC. Translating gives CASSVVGDRVDEQYF.

The CDR3 region has the DNA TGTGCCAGCAGTTCCGACAGGGGGCTTCAGCCCCAGCATTTT. Amino acid sequence: CASSSDRGLQPQHF. The chain carries TRBV27 and TRBJ1-5; 10 bases fit TRBD1. The J segment lost 6 bases and the V segment lost 4 bases, leaving 3 bases of the junction unmatched. The length of the CDR3 is 14 residues. From germline, CDR1 is MNHEY and CDR2 SMNVEV (reference sequence).

The CDR3 reads CASSATVGSYEQYF. DNA for the CDR3: TGTGCCAGCAGTGCGACAGTAGGGTCCTACGAGCAGTACTTC. The chain joins TRBV6-1 to TRBJ2-7; possible D gene TRBD1, 5 bases. V dropped 4 bases and J dropped 1 base, with 11 bases sitting between them. CDR1 is MNHNS, CDR2 SASEGT, per germline. The length of the CDR3 is 14 residues.

The chain combines TRBV5-1 with TRBJ2-5; the D gene is possibly TRBD1 (6 bases). The CDR3 covers 14 residues. CDR1 is SGHRS, CDR2 YFSETQ, per germline. Trimming cost V 1 base and J 1 base, with 8 bases left between them. The CDR3 bases are TGCGCCAGCAGCTTGAGGACAGTCCAAGAGACCCAGTACTTC. This codes for CASSLRTVQETQYF.

The CDR3 protein is CASSLTTPSDEQFF. CDR3 bases: TGTGCCAGCAGCTTAACGACCCCTAGCGATGAGCAGTTCTTC. J is TRBJ2-1 and V is TRBV7-3; D is possibly TRBD2 (6 bases). Germline CDR1 is SGHTA and CDR2 is FQGTGA. This CDR3 is 14 amino acids long. V was trimmed by 0 bases and J by 8 bases, leaving 11 bases between them.